The text below deals with one TCR beta chain. Some clones are missing from TCRdb's copy, which holds only in-frame ones; the method was immunoSEQ multiplex PCR. The sample contains approximately 83,000 clones, about 92% of which appear only once. This record belongs to a study of control samples from healthy donors and cancer patients. This CDR3 spans 15 amino acids. Germline V gene data show CDR1 as SEHNR and CDR2 as FQNEAQ (reference sequence). V lost 4 bases to trimming and J lost 0 bases, with 12 bases between them. The chain recombines TRBV7-9 with TRBJ1-1; D remains ambiguous. The sequence was collected from a woman aged 30 to 39 in good health. Input material: blood. In DNA form, the CDR3 reads TGTGCCAGCAGCTCAGAAAGTCATCTGAACACTGAAGCTTTCTTT. It specifies CASSSESHLNTEAFF.